This TCR beta chain was identified during a study of patients and donors after allogeneic stem cell transplantation. There are a few counts of this clonotype. There are 12 residues in the CDR3. V was cut by 4 bases and J by 3 bases, with 9 bases left in between. Looked up from germline, CDR1 is DFQATT and CDR2 is SNEGSKA (reference sequence). TCRdb re-called the RT-PCR reads with MiXCR, one entry per CDR3 protein. The data contain about a million distinct CDR3 sequences, roughly 18% of them singletons. The V call is TRBV20-1, the J call TRBJ2-5; D gene ambiguous. Sequences were obtained from blood, either unsorted or a sorted T cell fraction (not recorded which). The clonotype comes from a human donor who was either an allogeneic HSCT recipient or a stem cell or donor lymphocyte infusion donor (not recorded which). It is not recorded whose cells these are; they may come from a transplant donor. The CDR3 is CSATRPKETQYF. In DNA form, the CDR3 reads TGCAGTGCTACCCGACCAAAAGAGACCCAGTACTTC.